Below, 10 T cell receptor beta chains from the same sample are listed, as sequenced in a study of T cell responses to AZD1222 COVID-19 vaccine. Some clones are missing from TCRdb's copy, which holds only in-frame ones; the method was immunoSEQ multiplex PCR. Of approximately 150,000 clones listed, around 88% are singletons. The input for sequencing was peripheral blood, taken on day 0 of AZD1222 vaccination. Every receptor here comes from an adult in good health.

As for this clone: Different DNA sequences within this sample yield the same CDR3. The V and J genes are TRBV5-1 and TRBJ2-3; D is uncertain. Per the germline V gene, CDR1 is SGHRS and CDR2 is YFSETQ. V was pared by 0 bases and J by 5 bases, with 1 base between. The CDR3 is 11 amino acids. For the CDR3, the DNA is TGCGCCAGCAGCTTGGAAGATACGCAGTATTTT. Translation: CASSLEDTQYF.

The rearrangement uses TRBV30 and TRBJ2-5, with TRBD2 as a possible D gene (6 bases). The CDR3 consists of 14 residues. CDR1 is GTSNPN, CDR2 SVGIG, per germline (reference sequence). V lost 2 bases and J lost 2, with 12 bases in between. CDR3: CAWSRGLRQETQYF. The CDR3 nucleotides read TGTGCCTGGAGTAGGGGACTGCGACAAGAGACCCAGTACTTC.

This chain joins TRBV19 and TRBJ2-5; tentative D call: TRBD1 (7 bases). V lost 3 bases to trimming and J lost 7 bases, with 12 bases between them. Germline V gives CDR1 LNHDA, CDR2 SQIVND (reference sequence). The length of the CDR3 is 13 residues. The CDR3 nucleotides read TGTGCCAGTAGTATCTCAGGGGGAGGGACCCAGTACTTC. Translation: CASSISGGGTQYF.

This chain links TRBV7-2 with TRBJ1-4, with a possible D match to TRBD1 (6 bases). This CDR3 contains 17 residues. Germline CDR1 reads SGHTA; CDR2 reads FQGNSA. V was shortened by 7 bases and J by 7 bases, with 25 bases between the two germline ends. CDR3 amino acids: CASNPSFGGAVGEKLFF. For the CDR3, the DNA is TGTGCCAGCAACCCCTCTTTCGGGGGGGCGGTGGGTGAAAAACTGTTTTTT.

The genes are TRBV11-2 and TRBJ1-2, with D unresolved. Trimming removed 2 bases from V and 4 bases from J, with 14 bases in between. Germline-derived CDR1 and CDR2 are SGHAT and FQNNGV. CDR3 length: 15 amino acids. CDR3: CASSLSPQNLYGYTF. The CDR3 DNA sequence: TGTGCCAGCAGCTTATCCCCCCAGAACCTCTATGGCTACACCTTC.

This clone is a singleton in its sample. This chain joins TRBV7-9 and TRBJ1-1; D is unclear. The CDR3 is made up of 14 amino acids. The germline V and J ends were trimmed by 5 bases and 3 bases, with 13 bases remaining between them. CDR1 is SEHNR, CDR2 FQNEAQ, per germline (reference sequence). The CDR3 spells CASSAQQSHTEAFF. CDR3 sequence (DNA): TGTGCCAGCAGCGCACAACAGTCTCACACTGAAGCTTTCTTT.

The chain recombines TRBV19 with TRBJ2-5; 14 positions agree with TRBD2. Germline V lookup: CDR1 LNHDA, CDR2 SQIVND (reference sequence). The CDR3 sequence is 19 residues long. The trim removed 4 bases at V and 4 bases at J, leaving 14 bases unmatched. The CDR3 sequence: CASSSQGRLAGGPRETQYF. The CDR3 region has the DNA TGTGCCAGTAGTAGCCAGGGGAGACTAGCGGGAGGGCCTCGAGAGACCCAGTACTTC.

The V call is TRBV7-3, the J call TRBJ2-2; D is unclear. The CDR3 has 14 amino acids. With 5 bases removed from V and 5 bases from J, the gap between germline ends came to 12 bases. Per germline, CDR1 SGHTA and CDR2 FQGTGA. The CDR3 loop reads CASSGEGLTGELFF. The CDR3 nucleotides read TGTGCCAGCAGCGGGGAAGGGTTGACCGGGGAGCTGTTTTTT.

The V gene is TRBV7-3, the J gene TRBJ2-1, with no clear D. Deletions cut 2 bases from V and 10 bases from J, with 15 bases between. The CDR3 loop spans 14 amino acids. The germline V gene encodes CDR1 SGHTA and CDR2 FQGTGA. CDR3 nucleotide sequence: TGTGCCAGCAGCTTAGGGTTAGCAGTTCACGAGCAGTTCTTC. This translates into CASSLGLAVHEQFF.

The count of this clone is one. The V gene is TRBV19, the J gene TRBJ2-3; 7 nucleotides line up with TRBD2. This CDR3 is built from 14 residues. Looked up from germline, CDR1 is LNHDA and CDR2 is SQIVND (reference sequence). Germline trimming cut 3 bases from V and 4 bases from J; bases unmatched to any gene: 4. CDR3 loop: CASSIAGRADTQYF. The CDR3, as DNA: TGTGCCAGTAGTATCGCGGGGAGGGCAGATACGCAGTATTTT.